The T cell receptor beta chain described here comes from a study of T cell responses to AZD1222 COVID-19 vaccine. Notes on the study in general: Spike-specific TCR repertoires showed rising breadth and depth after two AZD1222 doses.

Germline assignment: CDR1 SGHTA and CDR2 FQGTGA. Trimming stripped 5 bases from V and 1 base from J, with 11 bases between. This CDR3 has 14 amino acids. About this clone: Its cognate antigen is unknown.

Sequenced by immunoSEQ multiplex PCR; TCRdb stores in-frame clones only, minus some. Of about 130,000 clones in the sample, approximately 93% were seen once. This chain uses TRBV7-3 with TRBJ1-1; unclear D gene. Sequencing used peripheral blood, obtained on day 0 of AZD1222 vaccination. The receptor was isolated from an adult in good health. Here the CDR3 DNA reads TGTGCCAGCAGCCCACACCCGGAGAACACTGAAGCTTTCTTT. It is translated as CASSPHPENTEAFF.